This T cell receptor beta chain was sequenced during a study of shared clonotypes between healthy human individuals. For every subset, genomic DNA was evenly distributed across several immunoSEQ plates. Repertoires were generated with immunoSEQ multiplex PCR, while TCRdb's copy carries only in-frame clones and drops some. The data show nearly 600,000 clones, with about 95% seen just once and 0.085% to 0.11% held by the top ten. CD8 cells classed as naive were CD45RO-negative and positively selected for CCR7, excluding terminally differentiated effector memory CD45RA+ cells. V lost 5 bases, J lost 3 bases, and 17 bases lay in between. Looked up from germline, CDR1 is SGHVS and CDR2 is FQNEAQ. The CDR3 spans 16 residues. Details on this clone: As yet, its antigen is unknown.

Study outcomes and limitations: What limited the represented genetic and exposure-history diversity was the small number of donors.

The clonotype comes from a woman aged 25-40 years in good health. Sequences were obtained from naive CD8+ T cells sorted from blood. The V and J genes are TRBV7-8 and TRBJ2-1; D is uncertain. This CDR3 reads CASSPLTVEYYNEQFF. The CDR3 DNA follows: TGTGCCAGCAGCCCACTGACGGTAGAATACTACAATGAGCAGTTCTTC.